A single sample gave rise to the 8 T cell receptor beta chains below, sequenced in a study of blood T cell repertoires in COVID-19. Sequencing was performed with immunoSEQ multiplex PCR; in TCRdb, only in-frame clones are kept and a portion is missing. The sample lists about 70,000 clones, 70% to 90% occurring once. The sample was peripheral blood. The origin of the receptors is a woman in her seventies with acute or convalescent COVID-19.

The chain joins TRBV6-6 to TRBJ1-5, with D unresolved. The V gene lost 4 bases and the J gene lost 5 bases, with 6 bases spanning the gap. The V gene's germline CDR1 is MNHNY and CDR2 SVGAGI (reference sequence). CDR3 length: 12 amino acids. CDR3 nucleotide sequence: TGTGCCAGCAGTTTTAATGATCAGCCCCAGCATTTT. It encodes CASSFNDQPQHF.

V gene TRBV28 combines with J gene TRBJ2-3; 7 bases are shared with TRBD1. This CDR3 comprises 14 residues. Germline V gene data show CDR1 as MDHEN and CDR2 as SYDVKM. V gave up 5 bases and J gave up 3 bases; unmatched junction bases: 5. In nucleotides, the CDR3 is TGTGCCAGCAGTCAGGGGGTCGTGACAGATACGCAGTATTTT. Its protein product is CASSQGVVTDTQYF.

This chain connects TRBV7-6 to TRBJ2-5; D gene unclear. Trimming stripped 5 bases from V and 0 bases from J, with 7 bases between. This CDR3 is built from 13 residues. Germline CDR1 SGHVS, CDR2 FNYEAQ. The CDR3, as DNA: TGTGCCAGCAGCCCGTCCTACCAAGAGACCCAGTACTTC. Translating gives CASSPSYQETQYF.

The chain links TRBV5-5 to TRBJ1-6; D is unresolved. Looked up from germline, CDR1 is SGHKS and CDR2 is YYEKEE (reference sequence). CDR3 length equals 15 residues. V was clipped by 4 bases and J by 4 bases, with 12 bases between them. Here the CDR3 reads CASSEPGSYNSPLHF. In DNA form, the CDR3 reads TGTGCCAGCAGCGAGCCGGGATCTTATAATTCACCCCTCCACTTT.

This chain uses TRBV6-5 with TRBJ1-1; D is possibly TRBD1 (5 bases). Trimming removed 6 bases at V and 4 bases at J, with 12 bases between. Germline CDR1 and CDR2: MNHEY and SVGAGI. This CDR3 is built from 13 residues. CDR3 sequence (DNA): TGTGCCAGCAGGGGAGGGGTACTCACTGAAGCTTTCTTT. It translates to CASRGGVLTEAFF.

The rearrangement links TRBV28 to TRBJ2-3; no firm D call. The CDR3 is made up of 16 amino acids. V was trimmed by 3 bases and J by 6 bases, leaving 19 bases between them. CDR1 and CDR2 (germline): MDHEN, SYDVKM. In DNA form, the CDR3 reads TGTGCCAGCAGTTTCTCCCTAGGCGGCCTTAGGGATACGCAGTATTTT. Protein product: CASSFSLGGLRDTQYF. Filled out from reference TRBV28 and TRBJ2-3, the complete variable domain reads DVKVTQSSRYLVKRTGEKVFLECVQDMDHENMFWYRQDPGLGLRLIYFSYDVKMKEKGDIPEGYSVSREKKERFSLILESASTNQTSMYLCASSFSLGGLRDTQYFGPGTRLTVL.

This sequence joins TRBV28 and TRBJ2-7; D is perhaps TRBD2 (5 bases). The germline gives CDR1 MDHEN, CDR2 SYDVKM. Trimming left V 3 bases short and J 3 bases short, with 15 bases between. The CDR3 is made up of 15 amino acids. The CDR3 protein is CASSFGTGGFYEQYF. Here the CDR3 DNA reads TGTGCCAGCAGTTTTGGAACCGGAGGTTTCTACGAGCAGTACTTC.

The chain carries TRBV4-3 and TRBJ2-7; a weak D match, TRBD1 (5 bases). V was clipped by 6 bases and J by 6 bases, with 15 bases between them. The length of the CDR3 is 13 residues. Germline values: CDR1 LGHNA, CDR2 YSLEER. The CDR3: CASSDRRGFEQYF. As DNA, the CDR3 is TGCGCCAGCAGTGACCGTAGGGGTTTCGAGCAGTACTTC.